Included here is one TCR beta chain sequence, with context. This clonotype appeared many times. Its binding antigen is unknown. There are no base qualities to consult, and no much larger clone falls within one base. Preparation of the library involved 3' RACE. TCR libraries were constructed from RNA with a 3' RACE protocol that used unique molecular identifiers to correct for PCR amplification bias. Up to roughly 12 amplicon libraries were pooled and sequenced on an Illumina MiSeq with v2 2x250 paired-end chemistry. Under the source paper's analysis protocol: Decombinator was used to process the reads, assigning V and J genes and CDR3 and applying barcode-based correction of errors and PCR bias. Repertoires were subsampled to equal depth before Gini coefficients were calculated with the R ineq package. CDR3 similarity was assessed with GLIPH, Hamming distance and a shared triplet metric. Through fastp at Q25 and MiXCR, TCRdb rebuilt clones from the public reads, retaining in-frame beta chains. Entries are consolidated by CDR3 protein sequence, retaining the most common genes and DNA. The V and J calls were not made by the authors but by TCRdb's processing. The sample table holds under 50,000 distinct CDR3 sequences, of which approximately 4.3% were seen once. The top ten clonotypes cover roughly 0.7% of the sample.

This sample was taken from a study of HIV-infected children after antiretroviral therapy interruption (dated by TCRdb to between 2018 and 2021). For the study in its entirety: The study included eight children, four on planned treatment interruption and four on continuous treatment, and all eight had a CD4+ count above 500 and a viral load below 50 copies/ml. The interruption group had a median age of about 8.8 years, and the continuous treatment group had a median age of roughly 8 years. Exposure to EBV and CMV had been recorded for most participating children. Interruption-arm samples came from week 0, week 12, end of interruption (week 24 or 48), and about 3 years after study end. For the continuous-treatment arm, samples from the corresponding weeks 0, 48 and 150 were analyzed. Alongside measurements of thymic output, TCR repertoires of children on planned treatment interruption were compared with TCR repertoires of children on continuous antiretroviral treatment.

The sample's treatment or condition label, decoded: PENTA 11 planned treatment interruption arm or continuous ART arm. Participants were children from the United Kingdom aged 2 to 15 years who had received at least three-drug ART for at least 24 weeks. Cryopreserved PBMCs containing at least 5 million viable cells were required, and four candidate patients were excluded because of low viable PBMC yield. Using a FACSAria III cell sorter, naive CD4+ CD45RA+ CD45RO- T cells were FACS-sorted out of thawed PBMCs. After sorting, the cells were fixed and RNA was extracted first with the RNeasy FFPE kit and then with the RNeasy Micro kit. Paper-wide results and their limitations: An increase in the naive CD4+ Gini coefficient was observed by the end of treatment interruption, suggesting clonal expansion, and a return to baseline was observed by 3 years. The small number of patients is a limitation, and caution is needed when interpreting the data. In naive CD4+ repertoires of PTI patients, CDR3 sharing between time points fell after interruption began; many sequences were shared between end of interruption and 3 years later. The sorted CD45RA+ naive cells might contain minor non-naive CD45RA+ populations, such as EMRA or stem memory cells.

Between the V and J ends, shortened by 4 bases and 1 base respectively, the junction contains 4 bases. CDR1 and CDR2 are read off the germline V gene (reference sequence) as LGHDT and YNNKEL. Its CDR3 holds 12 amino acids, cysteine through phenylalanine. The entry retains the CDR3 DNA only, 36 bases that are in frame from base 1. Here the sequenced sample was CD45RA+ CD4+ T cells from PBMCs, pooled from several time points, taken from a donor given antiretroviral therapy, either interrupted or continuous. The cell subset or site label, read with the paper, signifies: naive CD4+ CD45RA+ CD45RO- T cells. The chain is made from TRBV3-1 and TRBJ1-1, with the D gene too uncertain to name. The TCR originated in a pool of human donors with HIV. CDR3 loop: CASSLKNTEAFF. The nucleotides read TGTGCCAGCAGCCTCAAGAACACTGAAGCTTTCTTT. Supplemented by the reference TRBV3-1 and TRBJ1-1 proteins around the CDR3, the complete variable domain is DTAVSQTPKYLVTQMGNDKSIKCEQNLGHDTMYWYKQDSKKFLKIMFSYNNKELIINETVPNRFSPKSPDKAHLNLHINSLELGDSAVYFCASSLKNTEAFFGQGTRLTVV.